The rows below give T cell receptor beta chains drawn from one sample of a study of radiation and T cells in renal cell carcinoma. The protocol was immunoSEQ multiplex PCR, while the TCRdb copy is restricted to in-frame clones and leaves out a portion. The data contain about 50,000 clones, about 83% of them singletons. This specimen consisted of blood, obtained from a patient whose treatment included radiotherapy and nephrectomy. Source of these receptors: a woman aged 70 to 79 with renal cell carcinoma. The CDR3 runs from the conserved cysteine through the conserved F or W.

TRBV27	TRBJ2-7	13	CASRPGISYEQYF
TRBV5-1	TRBJ2-2	15	CASSLPDTNTGELFF
TRBV5-1	TRBJ2-5	18	CASSLEFISGSIGETQYF
TRBV11-1	TRBJ1-2	18	CASSLTPGQQTLNYGYTF
TRBV7-2	TRBJ1-2	15	CASTLGAGRNYGYTF
TRBV27	TRBJ2-2	14	CASSPNKNTGELFF
TRBV6-6	TRBJ1-2	14	CASSSPGQNYGYTF
TRBV5-1	TRBJ2-7	15	CASSSPGQGGYEQYF
TRBV4-1	TRBJ2-5	12	CASSRGGETQYF
TRBV6-5	TRBJ1-1	13	CASRGGQTAEAFF
TRBV30	TRBJ2-1	16	CAWSFIDRGLSNEQFF
TRBV7-8	TRBJ1-1	15	CASSLARGQGTEAFF
TRBV5-1	TRBJ1-2	13	CASSPDQTYGYTF
TRBV7-3	TRBJ2-1	15	CASSLSGGNNNEQFF
TRBV10-3	TRBJ2-3	18	CAISDLVGQGAKADTQYF
TRBV5-4	TRBJ2-7	17	CASSFGRERGRSYEQYF
TRBV4-2	TRBJ2-3	15	CASSQEGDSTDTQYF
TRBV5-4	TRBJ1-6	15	CASSPDRASVSPLHF
TRBV29-1	TRBJ2-5	14	CSVALAGGSETQYF
TRBV5-1	TRBJ1-4	13	CASSAQGGEKLFF
TRBV21-1	TRBJ2-7	11	CATTLPYEQYF
TRBV6-6	TRBJ2-7	12	CASSTGGYEQYF
TRBV6-5	TRBJ2-7	14	CASSRQGGSYEQYF
TRBV15	TRBJ1-4	19	CATSREVGGPIATNEKLFF
TRBV13	TRBJ2-1	12	CASSPQTGMQFF
TRBV4-1	TRBJ2-3	14	CASSHPGGTDTQYF
TRBV11-1	TRBJ1-1	13	CASSLDLQTRRFF
TRBV4-2	TRBJ1-3	16	CASSQDLRISGNTIYF
TRBV12-5	TRBJ1-1	13	CASGPTGDTEAFF
TRBV9	TRBJ1-1	15	CASSTGQLTNTEAFF
TRBV23-1	TRBJ1-5	15	CASSQSNRGISPQHF
TRBV4-1	TRBJ1-1	15	CASSQVGGQNTEAFF
TRBV10-1	TRBJ2-2	16	CASSEFPGPPTGELFF
TRBV5-1	TRBJ1-2	14	CASSDKRQDYGYTF
TRBV5-6	TRBJ1-2	12	CASSFRMGGYTF
TRBV29-1	TRBJ2-4	16	CSVVLNTGGVKNIQYF
TRBV7-2	TRBJ2-5	16	CASSLAQREGRETQYF
TRBV18	TRBJ2-1	15	CASSPQDSSYNEQFF
TRBV19	TRBJ1-6	15	CASSRGSSYNSPLHF
TRBV5-1	TRBJ2-7	15	CASSLAGSGSGRQYF
TRBV7-2	TRBJ1-2	14	CASSSIQGKYGYTF
TRBV4-1	TRBJ1-1	16	CASSQAPSWMNTEAFF
TRBV9	TRBJ2-2	15	CASSITGAGTGELFF
TRBV27	TRBJ1-6	16	CASSLFGGNRNSPLHF
TRBV6-6	TRBJ1-1	12	CAISQGYTEAFF
TRBV11-3	TRBJ2-1	15	CASSPSGGARNEQFF
TRBV7-6	TRBJ2-1	12	CASSRQGGEQFF
TRBV5-1	TRBJ2-1	14	CASSPGTSGGEQFF
TRBV2	TRBJ1-1	14	CASSESRWNTEAFF
TRBV5-1	TRBJ2-1	17	CASSLGTGGIWMSEQFF
TRBV4-1	TRBJ1-5	14	CASSQVGGNQPQHF
TRBV7-3	TRBJ1-1	15	CASSRVAGGDTEAFF
TRBV4-2	TRBJ1-2	17	CASSQLPWTALNYGYTF
TRBV5-4	TRBJ2-3	15	CASSFTSLSTDTQYF